Sequencing of this TCR beta chain was carried out in a study of cytomegalovirus exposure and HLA in healthy donors (TCRdb year 2017). About the full investigation: An earlier analysis of several hundred of the donors reported 250 to 300 Gb of sequence data and roughly 100 million unique TCR beta sequences from 150 million to 200 million T cells. About five DR-DQ haplotypes were treated as single units for association and clustering because of strong linkage in the cohort. A later analysis re-analyzed previously published TCR beta repertoires from 550 to 700 donors and added high-resolution HLA genotyping to study TCR occurrence patterns. A later genetic analysis took genome-wide SNP genotypes for about 55% of the 666 donors and used that subset as a discovery cohort. In the later analysis, no new phenotypic data were used to find candidate immune exposures; instead, reliance was placed on TCR beta sequences and their occurrence across donors. High-throughput TCR immunosequencing, statistical association of individual TCRs with disease status, and machine learning were combined to predict cytomegalovirus infection status. Across under 500 genotyped donors of the cohort, an average of about 240,000 unique TCR beta nucleotide sequences per donor were sequenced, and 15% to 20% of those sequences were non-productive. Typing coverage varied by locus: about 629-640 donors for A, B, C, DRB1 and DQB1; under 550 for DQA1; more than 600 for DPA1; roughly 470 for DPB1. Roughly 300 gigabases of sequencing data and tens of millions of unique TCR sequences were included in an early release covering about 600 HLA-typed donors. Donor age, sex, ethnicity and CMV serostatus were compiled together with the repertoire data. The T cell repertoires of some 700 subjects were profiled by immunosequencing and related to cytomegalovirus serostatus. HLA typing included class I and class II loci at four-digit resolution. Of the 398 genotyped donors, roughly 80% fell in the genetic ancestry cluster associated with self-reported Caucasian donors. To decide whether each TCR beta V gene segment behaved as functional or pseudogenic, an earlier analysis of nearly 600 of the donors relied on high-throughput TCR beta sequencing. Every repertoire in the discovery cohort had been generated on one and the same sequencing platform. Along with the roughly 670-subject first cohort, a separate validation cohort of approximately 110 different subjects was used. The study was designed to test whether signatures of past pathogen exposure could be identified by cataloging public T cell receptors.

Libraries came from the immunoSEQ multiplex PCR assay. For the multiplex PCR, a mixture combining 60 forward primers for TCR Vbeta segments and 13 reverse primers for TCR Jbeta segments was used. The CDR3 region of rearranged TCR beta genes was amplified from genomic DNA with a multiplex PCR assay. The amplified TCR beta libraries were sequenced on the Illumina HiSeq System as 87-base-pair reads. The authors' pipeline ran thus. A later analysis tallied roughly 76 million unique TCR beta chains across the 666 repertoires, and some 10 million of those chains were shared by two or more donors. Raw reads were error-corrected and collapsed into unique sequences by a nearest-neighbor algorithm in which closely related sequences were merged to remove PCR and sequencing errors. To assign V, D and J gene segments, CDR3 sequences were aligned to IMGT reference sequences. For a sequence to be retained, a match of at least six nucleotides to both a V gene segment and a J gene segment was required. Rearrangements were called productive when the CDR3 lacked stop codons and stayed in frame with V and J; all others were non-productive. CDR3 was defined according to IMGT convention as the region running from the second conserved V-encoded cysteine to the conserved J-encoded phenylalanine. The earlier analysis of around 640 of the donors excluded sequences that lacked an unambiguous match to a single V gene segment. In an earlier analysis of several hundred of the donors, a V segment was called functional when productive rearrangements were above 56.7%, and segregating when the standard deviation between donors exceeded 5%. A statistical classification framework was developed to diagnose cytomegalovirus status using the catalog of TCR beta chain sequences. A later analysis assigned V and J genes by comparing TCR nucleotide sequences with IMGT/GENE-DB human TR gene sequences. The TCRdist pipeline was used in a later analysis to assign CDR3 sequences and most-parsimonious VDJ recombination scenarios. In a later analysis, every TCR beta chain was defined by the combination of its CDR3 amino acid sequence and its V-gene family, and reads without a unique V-gene family were dropped. A later analysis removed 500 to 650 highly shared, low-generation-probability nucleotide sequences to deal with suspected cross-contamination and a sequencing artifact. In a later analysis, a clonal expansion index was calculated for each public chain from normalized within-repertoire ranks of inferred template counts. In a later analysis, generation probabilities were computed with a VDJ recombination model fitted to out-of-frame rearrangements, and the resulting probabilities were checked against IGoR. In a later analysis, hypergeometric tests were used to score TCR-TCR, TCR-HLA and TCR-CMV co-occurrence, with a repertoire-size bias correction applied to TCR pairs. To estimate false discovery rates, a later analysis permuted the HLA or CMV assignments 20 times. In a later analysis, co-occurring TCRs were grouped using DBSCAN, and TCRdist sequence similarity was added for clustering within HLA-allele-positive subsets. Repertoires with fewer than 30,000 or more than 120,000 public chains, plus five repertoires with anomalous nucleotide sharing, were excluded from co-occurrence clustering. TCRdb limited this immuneACCESS table to in-frame rearrangements with V and J called. A share of clones is missing; checked studies link under half to unresolved V genes, and the rest is unexplained. V and J calls plus clone size are reproduced from that table; the DNA served to infer D and trimming. The table for this sample lists about 140,000 clones; 60% to 85% of them were counted only once. The ten largest account for approximately 0.97% of the sample.

In total, roughly 670 healthy bone marrow donors made up the cohort. At the time of sampling, every cohort member was nominally healthy, though immune exposures that went unrecorded were likely present. The donor tested CMV seronegative, placing the donor among the 350 or so seronegative members of the cohort. A peripheral blood sample was provided by each donor, and peripheral blood mononuclear cells were used for TCR beta sequencing. The Qiagen DNeasy Blood Extraction Kit was used to extract genomic DNA from the blood cell samples. V was cut back by 3 bases and J by 6 bases, leaving a gap of 9 bases between them. Inclusive of the bounding cysteine and phenylalanine, the CDR3 is 13 residues long. The retained sequence is limited to the CDR3, 39 bases, with the frame set at the first base. CDR1 SGHRS and CDR2 YFSETQ were looked up in the germline V gene. Summary of the overall study and its limitations: Presence/absence analyses assumed roughly uniform sequencing depth across donors, an assumption that may not hold. A later analysis found that TCR association rates varied across HLA loci, with DRB1 alleles showing the most associated TCRs and HLA-C alleles the fewest. Assigning TCR associations to individual alleles was difficult when HLA alleles, especially DR and DQ, strongly co-occurred. Some IMGT-functional V segments, including TRBV6-2 and TRBV6-3, could not be distinguished by the 87-base-pair reads and were therefore excluded. The study listed approximately 160 TCR beta chains as associated with cytomegalovirus. In an earlier analysis of around 600 of the donors, most TCR beta V segments were observed in productive rearrangements about 90% or about 30% of the time, broadly matching IMGT annotations. The authors suggested that the approach could potentially be extended to other disease states and immunological phenotypes. Compared with the roughly 700-donor mean, donors in an Asian-associated ancestry cluster had fewer N-insertions in productive TCRs, according to a later genetic analysis. Cytomegalovirus status was reported to be diagnosed by the classifier with high specificity and sensitivity in both the original and validation cohorts. A cluster of highly shared sequence variants was judged likely to be a technical artifact of the sequencing pipeline. A few of the identified cytomegalovirus-associated TCR beta chains were confirmed in vitro to be specific for cytomegalovirus antigens. A further reported finding was that TCR beta sequences accurately predicted the HLA-A and HLA-B alleles for most subjects in the first cohort. The earlier analysis of 450 to 700 of the donors excluded approximately 17 rarely observed V segments, including chromosome 9 orphons, because counts were too low. In a later analysis, 16,951 TCR beta sequences were associated with specific HLA alleles at a false discovery rate of 0.05. Only TCR beta chains were sequenced in this cohort, and the absence of alpha or paired-chain data limited detectable features. A later analysis found that HLA-associated TCR beta chains were more clonally expanded and had lower generation probabilities than equally common non-associated chains. Most CMV-associated TCR beta chains appeared to be HLA-restricted in a later analysis, and the HLA associations seemed to be driven largely by CMV exposure. Correlated functional status among segregating V segments might reflect linkage disequilibrium, but an unknown experimental factor could not be ruled out. An association between a missense DCLRE1C variant and V-gene and J-gene trimming of TCR beta chains was found in a later genetic analysis and replicated in an independent cohort. According to a later analysis, parvovirus B19, influenza, CMV and Epstein-Barr virus appeared linked to several top co-occurrence clusters. The only immune exposure information available for the cohort was CMV serostatus. Because some donors lacked HLA typing at each locus, the association tests relied only on the typed subset. Across donors, most TCR sequences were observed very rarely, whereas some public TCRs were present in many individuals.

Points on this clone: Its antigen remains unidentified. The sample holds no much larger clone one base away, and base qualities are not on file.

The TCR comes from a man aged 18 to 35 in good health and CMV-seronegative. This sequence uses TRBV5-1 and TRBJ2-2, with an unclear D gene assignment. Input material: PBMCs. The CDR3: CASSSPPAGELFF. The nucleotide sequence reads TGCGCCAGCAGCTCCCCCCCGGCCGGGGAGCTGTTTTTT.